This TCR beta chain was sequenced during a study of vaccination effects on CD4 cells after COVID-19. Study context: CD4+ T cells specific for antigen were expanded with viral peptide pools by the ViraFEST assay before sequencing. Two-dose vaccination with either BNT162b2 or mRNA-1273 was given to the participants. Regarding the study as a whole: Clones arising from infection and from vaccination showed marked clonal contraction late after vaccination.

Clones were read by immunoSEQ multiplex PCR, and TCRdb kept only the in-frame ones, dropping some. In the table there are some 36,000 clones, around 67% of which are singletons. Germline V CDR1 and CDR2: SNHLY, FYNNEI. The CDR3 covers 10 residues. V gave up 8 bases and J gave up 13 bases, with 14 bases separating them. Culture proceeded for more than 8 days, and CD4+ T cells were then isolated. Notes on this clone: Its cognate antigen is unknown.

This clonotype was sampled from a human donor who received a COVID-19 vaccine. The rearrangement links TRBV2 to TRBJ1-2; unclear D gene. Here the sequenced sample was CD4+ T cells from PBMCs cultured without peptide, taken before COVID-19 vaccination. The CDR3: CASVGAYCTF. CDR3 sequence (DNA): TGTGCCAGCGTCGGAGCTTATTGCACCTTC.